This paragraph covers one T cell receptor beta chain sequence. From germline, CDR1 is MNHEY and CDR2 SMNVEV (reference sequence). Trimming cost V 2 bases and J 6 bases, with 13 bases left between them. The length of the CDR3 is 15 residues. The sample originates from a study of OX40 agonist ivuxolimab in advanced cancers. Whole-study context: Treatment received earlier with anti-PD-1, anti-PD-L1 or anti-CTLA-4 agents was allowed, and 40% had some.

TCRdb keeps only in-frame clones here, not all; method: immunoSEQ multiplex PCR. The sample records roughly 90,000 clones, about 90% being singletons. The V and J genes are TRBV27 and TRBJ2-2; possibly TRBD1 or TRBD2 for D (5 bases each). The TCR was taken from an adult with an advanced solid tumor such as melanoma, head and neck, liver or kidney cancer. The sample was CD4+ or CD8+ T cells sorted from blood, taken in a trial of the OX40 agonist ivuxolimab. The CDR3 sequence is CASSLLRGVAGELFF. In DNA form, the CDR3 reads TGTGCCAGCAGTTTACTGAGAGGGGTGGCCGGGGAGCTGTTTTTT.